The entry below describes one T cell receptor beta chain. Sequenced by immunoSEQ multiplex PCR; TCRdb stores in-frame clones only, minus some. The data show roughly 2.5 million clones, with roughly 92% seen just once and 0.13% to 0.15% held by the top ten. This sample was included in a study of shared clonotypes between healthy human individuals. Per the germline V gene, CDR1 is MGHRA and CDR2 is YSYEKL. CDR3 length equals 15 residues. V dropped 1 base and J dropped 2 bases, with 10 bases sitting between them. The sample was naive CD4+ T cells sorted from blood. Subset defined: CD45RA+ positively selected. This TCR came from a man aged 18 to 30 in good health. The rearrangement joins TRBV4-1 to TRBJ2-3; D ambiguous. Here the CDR3 reads CASSQVQPPTDTQYF. The DNA of the CDR3 is TGCGCCAGCAGCCAAGTTCAACCCCCCACAGATACGCAGTATTTT.